Listed below are T cell receptor beta chains from one sample, sequenced in a study of tumor and adjacent non-tumor tissue in lung cancer. In TCRdb, the multiplex PCR reads were re-called with MiXCR into one record per CDR3 protein. The sample has tens of thousands of distinct CDR3 sequences, around 59% seen once. Specimen: distant non-tumor lung tissue. The source is a woman in her 70s with non-small cell lung cancer. CDR3s include the opening cysteine and the closing phenylalanine or tryptophan. D genes are given only for firm matches. Size is omitted from some rows. Given values are once, few, many or a class for expanded clones.

.	.	TRBV6-9	TRBJ2-5	TGTACCAGCAGCGAGACACCCTTACGGGAGACCCAGTACTTC	CTSSETPLRETQYF
few	TRBD2	TRBV12-3/TRBV12-4	TRBJ2-1	TGTGCCGGCAGTCCGAGGACTAGCGGACCCTACAATGAGCAGTTCTTC	CAGSPRTSGPYNEQFF
many	.	TRBV14	TRBJ2-7	TGTGCCAGCAGCCCTAGCGATCGGTACGAGCAGTACTTC	CASSPSDRYEQYF
many	TRBD1	TRBV5-4	TRBJ2-1	TGTGCCAGCAGCTCTACAGGGGGTGAGCAGTTCTTC	CASSSTGGEQFF
.	.	TRBV11-3	TRBJ2-1	TGTGCCAGCAACTTACGGATCAGGGATTCCTACAATGAGCAGTTCTTC	CASNLRIRDSYNEQFF
many	TRBD2	TRBV11-2	TRBJ2-7	TGTGCCGGCAGTTTAGGGGAGCGGGAGGGTCGCGAGCAGTACTTC	CAGSLGEREGREQYF
many	.	TRBV12-3/TRBV12-4	TRBJ2-2	TGTGCCAGCAGTTGGAGTAGCGGATACACGAACACCGGGGAGCTGTTTTTT	CASSWSSGYTNTGELFF
.	.	TRBV7-9	TRBJ2-3	TGTGCCAGCAGCTTAGAGTCGAAAGCCGAGGCGGAGTATTTT	CASSLESKAEAEYF
.	.	TRBV24-1	TRBJ2-5	TGTGCCACCAGTGATTATTCTAGCAGAGTACAAGAGACCCAGTACTTC	CATSDYSSRVQETQYF
.	.	TRBV5-1	TRBJ2-2	TGCGCCAGCAGCACAAGACAATTCGGGAACACCGGGGAGCTGTTATTT	CASSTRQFGNTGELLF
.	.	TRBV4-1	TRBJ2-2	TGCGCCAGCAACCAACACCCCGTTTGGAACACCGGGGAGTTGTTTTTT	CASNQHPVWNTGELFF
.	.	TRBV4-2	TRBJ2-5	TGTACCAGCAGCCAAGGCCGAGGGCAAGAGACCCAGTACTTC	CTSSQGRGQETQYF
.	.	TRBV13	TRBJ2-4	TGTGCCAGCAGCTCTCCGCAGGATAGCAAAAACATTCAGCACTTC	CASSSPQDSKNIQHF
.	.	TRBV20-1	TRBJ1-6	TGCAGTGCTCAACCTCCCGGGCAGGTCTATTCACTCCTCCACTTT	CSAQPPGQVYSLLHF
many	.	TRBV6-5	TRBJ1-1	TGTGCCAGCAGTTACGAGGCTGGTCCCAACGCTTTCTTT	CASSYEAGPNAFF
once	.	TRBV12-3/TRBV12-4	TRBJ1-1	TGTGCCAGCAGTCCACTCACTACACGGGGGGGGAACACTGAAGCTTTCTTT	CASSPLTTRGGNTEAFF
medium-sized	TRBD2	TRBV11-1	TRBJ2-3	TGTGCCAGCAGCTCCCGGACTAGCGGATCCACAGATACGCAGTATTTT	CASSSRTSGSTDTQYF
many	.	TRBV5-1	TRBJ2-7	TGCGCCAGCAGCTTGGGCACTAGAGCCTACGAGCAGTACTTC	CASSLGTRAYEQYF
.	TRBD2	TRBV29-1	TRBJ2-1	TGCAGCGCCACGTCTAGCGGCTCCTACAATAAGCAGTTCTTC	CSATSSGSYNKQFF
.	.	TRBV29-1	TRBJ2-3	TGTAGCGTTGATAGACCAAGGGGAGATACGCAGTATTTT	CSVDRPRGDTQYF
.	.	TRBV11-2	TRBJ2-7	TGTGCCAGTAGCCCCGACACTTACTACGAGCAGTACTTC	CASSPDTYYEQYF
.	TRBD1	TRBV20-1	TRBJ2-4	TGCAGTGCTAGAGATGAGTCAGGGACAGCTATATCCAAAAACATTCAGTACTTC	CSARDESGTAISKNIQYF
few	.	TRBV4-2	TRBJ2-2	TGTACCAGCAGCCAAGATTGGGCCACTAATACCGGGGAGCTGTTTTTT	CTSSQDWATNTGELFF
.	TRBD1	TRBV6-5	TRBJ1-6	TGTGCCAACAGTTACTTCCCCTCAGGGGGCTATAATTCACACCTCCACTTT	CANSYFPSGGYNSHLHF
.	.	TRBV12-3/TRBV12-4	TRBJ1-1	TGTGCCAGCAGTTTAGGATCCGGTACTGAAGCTTTCTTT	CASSLGSGTEAFF